These 28 T cell receptor beta chains came from one sample sequenced in a study of blood T cells in healthy people across ages. The second PCR ran roughly 6 to 11 cycles with a sample-barcoded 5' primer and J-beta primers. TCRdb analysed the 5' RACE reads with MiXCR anew, one entry per CDR3 protein. The sample lists around 780,000 distinct CDR3 sequences, under 30% occurring once. These data also formed part of another study, on T cells of mothers and their children.

Source material: blood. These receptors were collected from a boy aged 5-17 years in good health.

The rearrangement uses TRBV19 and TRBJ2-1, with TRBD2 matching 8 bases. The CDR3 is made up of 13 amino acids. Germline assignment: CDR1 LNHDA and CDR2 SQIVND (reference sequence). V lost 0 bases, J lost 16 bases, and 8 bases stayed unmatched. DNA of the CDR3: TGTGCCAGTAGTATAGATTTTGGGACTAGTATCTTCTTC. This codes for CASSIDFGTSIFF.

This clonotype was counted a few times. The rearrangement uses TRBV21-1 and TRBJ2-7; the tabulated D call, TRBD1, remains unverified against the DNA. TRBV21-1 is marked as a pseudogene. This CDR3 is 19 amino acids long. CDR3 protein: CASSPTLGTPKPTSYEQYF. The CDR3 DNA reads as TGTGCCAGCAGCCCCACATTGGGGACCCCAAAGCCGACCTCCTACGAGCAGTACTTC.

The chain has TRBV7-2 and TRBJ1-3; TRBD1 aligns across 7 bases. The CDR3 consists of 15 residues. After removal of 5 bases from V and 4 bases from J, the junction contained 8 bases not matched to a gene. From germline, CDR1 is SGHTA and CDR2 FQGNSA. This chain's CDR3 is CASSPQGGTGNTIYF. Written as DNA, the CDR3 is TGTGCCAGCAGCCCGCAGGGGGGAACGGGAAACACCATATATTTT. The whole variable domain, filled in from reference TRBV7-2 and TRBJ1-3, reads GAGVSQSPSNKVTEKGKDVELRCDPISGHTALYWYRQSLGQGLEFLIYFQGNSAPDKSGLPSDRFSAERTGGSVSTLTIQRTQQEDSAVYLCASSPQGGTGNTIYFGEGSWLTVV.

This clonotype was found a few times. As DNA, the CDR3 is TGTGCCAGCAGCTACGGACAGGGTGTGGACATTCAGTACTTC. Protein: CASSYGQGVDIQYF. This chain uses TRBV3-1 with TRBJ2-4; 8 nucleotides line up with TRBD1. Germline trimming cut 5 bases from V and 8 bases from J; bases unmatched to any gene: 8. From germline, CDR1 is LGHDT and CDR2 YNNKEL (reference sequence). CDR3 size: 14 residues.

This clonotype showed up just a few times. The chain uses TRBV7-2 and TRBJ1-5; D gene uncertain. The CDR3 runs to 14 residues. Germline-derived CDR1 and CDR2 are SGHTA and FQGNSA. Trimming removed 4 bases at V and 0 bases at J, with 7 bases between. The CDR3 nucleotides are TGTGCCAGCAGCTCATCGGCTAGCAATCAGCCCCAGCATTTT. It is translated as CASSSSASNQPQHF.

V usage is TRBV27 and J usage is TRBJ2-1; perhaps TRBD1 as D (6 bases). The end of the DNA aligns better with TRBJ2-7, so the J call may be wrong. This CDR3 has 15 amino acids. Germline V CDR1 and CDR2: MNHEY, SMNVEV (reference sequence). The CDR3 sequence: CASSSVLGRTVEQYF. CDR3 sequence (DNA): TGTGCCAGCAGTTCCGTTCTCGGCAGGACAGTCGAGCAGTACTTC.

This clonotype was found a few times. The chain couples TRBV5-1 to TRBJ2-3; D is unresolved. V gave up 2 bases and J gave up 0 bases, with 10 bases separating them. Per the germline V gene, CDR1 is SGHRS and CDR2 is YFSETQ. The CDR3 has 15 residues. The CDR3: CASSFPGSSTDTQYF. The CDR3, as DNA: TGCGCCAGCAGCTTCCCCGGGTCTAGCACAGATACGCAGTATTTT. Complete variable domain (other parts from reference TRBV5-1 and TRBJ2-3): KAGVTQTPRYLIKTRGQQVTLSCSPISGHRSVSWYQQTPGQGLQFLFEYFSETQRNKGNFPGRFSGRQFSNSRSEMNVSTLELGDSALYLCASSFPGSSTDTQYFGPGTRLTVL.

The chain combines TRBV12-3 or TRBV12-4 with TRBJ2-4; D is undetermined. Trimming shortened V by 2 bases and J by 0 bases, and 8 bases separated the two germline ends. The CDR3 consists of 15 residues. The CDR3 sequence: CASSLSIIAKNIQYF. CDR3 bases: TGTGCCAGCAGTTTATCTATTATAGCCAAAAACATTCAGTACTTC.

This clonotype turned up a few times. The CDR3 bases are TGTGCCAGCAGCTTAGGCTCCTACTCTGGAAACACCATATATTTT. This sequence encodes CASSLGSYSGNTIYF. The chain employs TRBV7-9 and TRBJ1-3; D not resolved. Germline CDR1 is SEHNR and CDR2 is FQNEAQ (reference sequence). There are 15 residues in the CDR3. Trimming shortened V by 1 base and J by 0 bases, and 7 bases separated the two germline ends.

This chain joins TRBV12-3 or TRBV12-4 and TRBJ1-3; D gene uncertain. The CDR3 spans 13 residues. Trimming took 9 bases from V and 0 from J, leaving 9 bases between them. CDR3 bases: TGTGCCAGTCGCGCATTCTCTGGAAACACCATATATTTT. This translates into CASRAFSGNTIYF.

This clonotype was seen once. The chain is built from TRBV2 and TRBJ1-2; D perhaps matches TRBD1 (5 bases). Trimming removed 3 bases at V and 8 bases at J, with 10 bases between. Germline lookup yields CDR1 SNHLY and CDR2 FYNNEI. The CDR3 sequence is 12 residues long. CDR3 in amino acids: CASSEGETGYTF. The CDR3 nucleotides read TGTGCCAGCAGTGAGGGGGAAACGGGCTACACCTTC.

To note about this clonotype: An end of the junction differs from the germline gene, which may be a read error. The V and J genes are TRBV9 and TRBJ2-1; 10 nucleotides match TRBD2. Germline-derived CDR1 and CDR2 are SGDLS and YYNGEE. The CDR3 runs 16 residues. The CDR3 DNA sequence: TGTGCCAGCAGCGTAGCACTAGCGGGGATTGGCAATGAGCTGTTCTTC. As protein: CASSVALAGIGNELFF.

Concerning this clonotype itself: One end of the junction does not line up with germline, which may come from a read error. V is TRBV9 and J is TRBJ2-1, with 10 bases matching TRBD2. The germline gives CDR1 SGDLS, CDR2 YYNGEE. The CDR3 spans 15 residues. The chain's CDR3 is CASSAGTSVSYEQCF. The CDR3, as DNA: TGTGCCAGCAGCGCCGGGACTAGCGTCTCCTACGAGCAGTGCTTC.

This chain joins TRBV7-2 and TRBJ1-1; D gene uncertain. The V end lost 1 base, the J end lost 4 bases, and 13 bases lay between the germline ends. This CDR3 has 15 amino acids. The V gene's germline CDR1 is SGHTA and CDR2 FQGNSA. CDR3 nucleotide sequence: TGTGCCAGCAGCTTAGTCCGGGGTGCGGGCACTGAAGCTTTCTTT. It translates to CASSLVRGAGTEAFF.

Only a few counts were recorded for this clonotype. This chain links TRBV6-2 or TRBV6-3 with TRBJ2-5; D is perhaps TRBD2 (6 bases). The better agreement between TRBJ2-7 and the DNA end casts doubt on the J call. Germline CDR1 reads MNHEY; CDR2 reads SVGEGT. The CDR3 extends over 16 amino acids. In DNA, the CDR3 is TGTGCCAGCAGTTCTAAGGGACTCCTCGGCCTTAACGAGCAGTACTTC. Protein: CASSSKGLLGLNEQYF.

The chain uses TRBV5-4 and TRBJ1-2; D remains ambiguous. V was cut by 0 bases and J by 5 bases, with 11 bases left in between. The V gene's germline CDR1 is SGHNT and CDR2 YYREEE (reference sequence). The CDR3 runs to 14 residues. The CDR3 loop is CASSLEGWDYGYTF. Written as DNA, the CDR3 is TGTGCCAGCAGCTTGGAAGGGTGGGATTATGGCTACACCTTC. The entire variable domain, with the rest obtained from reference TRBV5-4 and TRBJ1-2, is as follows: ETGVTQSPTHLIKTRGQQVTLRCSSQSGHNTVSWYQQALGQGPQFIFQYYREEENGRGNFPPRFSGLQFPNYSSELNVNALELDDSALYLCASSLEGWDYGYTFGSGTRLTVV.

This clonotype was observed a few times. The gene calls are TRBV5-1 and TRBJ2-3; possibly TRBD2 for D (6 bases). Trimming removed 4 bases at V and 3 bases at J, with 12 bases between. Germline loops: CDR1 SGHRS, CDR2 YFSETQ. CDR3 length equals 14 residues. The CDR3 DNA is TGCGCCAGCAGCCCCGGGGGAGAGACAGATACGCAGTATTTT. It translates to CASSPGGETDTQYF.

This clonotype was seen only a few times. This chain links TRBV6-2 or TRBV6-3 with TRBJ2-5; no clear D. CDR3 length equals 13 residues. Trimming took 5 bases from V and 4 from J, leaving 11 bases between them. Germline V gene sequence: CDR1 MNHEY, CDR2 SVGEGT. CDR3 DNA: TGTGCCAGCAGTCGACGGTCCGGAGAGACCCAGTACTTC. Protein product: CASSRRSGETQYF.

This chain's CDR3 is CSATGATNTEAFF. The CDR3 DNA is TGCAGTGCTACCGGGGCGACCAACACTGAAGCTTTCTTT. This rearrangement joins TRBV20-1 to TRBJ1-1, with D possibly matching TRBD1 (5 bases). The germline V and J ends were trimmed by 4 bases and 2 bases, with 11 bases remaining between them. Germline V CDR1 and CDR2: DFQATT, SNEGSKA (reference sequence). This CDR3 is 13 amino acids long.

The rearrangement links TRBV20-1 to TRBJ2-7, with 9 bases matching TRBD2. CDR3 length: 15 residues. CDR1 is DFQATT, CDR2 SNEGSKA, per germline (reference sequence). V dropped 0 bases and J dropped 4; count of bases not matched to a gene: 7. As DNA, the CDR3 is TGCAGTGCTAGAGATATCAGCGGGAGGAGATACGAGCAGTACTTC. Protein sequence: CSARDISGRRYEQYF.

V and J are TRBV29-1 and TRBJ2-5, with unresolved D. Trimming left V 0 bases short and J 5 bases short, with 7 bases between. The CDR3 totals 12 residues. CDR1 is SQVTM and CDR2 is ANQGSEA in the germline V gene. The CDR3 region is CSVEDSPETQYF. The CDR3 nucleotides are TGCAGCGTTGAAGATTCTCCGGAGACCCAGTACTTC.

The rearrangement uses TRBV20-1 and TRBJ2-5; a weak D match, TRBD2 (7 bases). The J call may be mistaken, given a closer DNA end match to TRBJ2-7. Germline V gene data show CDR1 as DFQATT and CDR2 as SNEGSKA (reference sequence). This CDR3 region has 13 residues. CDR3 region: CSANKGGTYEQYF. DNA of the CDR3: TGCAGTGCTAACAAGGGGGGGACTTACGAGCAGTACTTC.

In this sample, this clonotype turned up a few times. The rearrangement joins TRBV28 to TRBJ1-2, with a weak D call TRBD1 (5 bases). The germline V and J ends were trimmed by 5 bases and 4 bases, with 23 bases remaining between them. Germline values: CDR1 MDHEN, CDR2 SYDVKM. The length of the CDR3 is 17 residues. The DNA for the CDR3 is TGTGCCAGCAGTCATCCCTATCAGGGAAATATAGGCTATGGCTACACCTTC. This gives the protein CASSHPYQGNIGYGYTF.

V usage is TRBV10-3 and J usage is TRBJ2-1, with D possibly being TRBD2 (6 bases). Per the germline V gene, CDR1 is ENHRY and CDR2 is SYGVKD. CDR3 size: 11 residues. The V end lost 4 bases, the J end lost 9 bases, and 7 bases lay between the germline ends. CDR3 residues: CAISASAEQFF. The CDR3 DNA is TGTGCCATCAGTGCTAGCGCTGAGCAGTTCTTC.

The sample holds a few counts of this clonotype. The rearrangement joins TRBV7-9 to TRBJ2-5, with 9 bases that match TRBD1. The junction had 3 bases not matched to a gene; V was cut back by 11 bases and J by 5 bases. Germline lookup yields CDR1 SEHNR and CDR2 FQNEAQ (reference sequence). This CDR3 has 11 residues. This chain's CDR3 is CAGQGLETQYF. CDR3 DNA sequence: TGTGCCGGACAGGGGCTGGAGACCCAGTACTTC.

This clonotype was detected a few times. The gene calls are TRBV27 and TRBJ1-2; tentatively, D is TRBD1 (5 bases). Germline loops: CDR1 MNHEY, CDR2 SMNVEV (reference sequence). Trimming stripped 4 bases from V and 0 bases from J, with 12 bases between. This CDR3 is built from 15 residues. The CDR3, as DNA: TGTGCCAGCAGTTCCTCGGACACGGCTAACTATGGCTACACCTTC. The encoded protein is CASSSSDTANYGYTF.

The CDR3 loop is CASSERGLESKNIQYF. The CDR3 DNA reads TGTGCCAGCAGTGAAAGGGGGCTTGAATCCAAAAACATTCAGTACTTC. This chain links TRBV2 with TRBJ2-4; TRBD1 matches 7 bases. V trimming: 2 bases; J trimming: 2 bases; junction bases outside the gene matches: 6. The CDR3 sequence is 16 residues long. CDR1 is SNHLY and CDR2 is FYNNEI in the germline V gene. Full variable domain (missing parts from reference TRBV2 and TRBJ2-4): EPEVTQTPSHQVTQMGQEVILRCVPISNHLYFYWYRQILGQKVEFLVSFYNNEISEKSEIFDDQFSVERPDGSNFTLKIRSTKLEDSAMYFCASSERGLESKNIQYFGAGTRLSVL.

The chain links TRBV4-1 to TRBJ2-6; D may be TRBD2 (6 bases). V was cut by 4 bases and J by 0 bases, with 16 bases left in between. Germline V gene data show CDR1 as MGHRA and CDR2 as YSYEKL. CDR3 length: 18 residues. This chain's CDR3 is CASSPAGGEGSGANVLTF. The CDR3 nucleotides read TGCGCCAGCAGCCCAGCCGGGGGTGAGGGCTCTGGGGCCAACGTCCTGACTTTC.